This T cell receptor beta chain was captured by sequencing in a study of CD8 T cells in ankylosing spondylitis. Trimming stripped 6 bases from V and 0 bases from J, with 14 bases between. Germline CDR1 ENHRY, CDR2 SYGVKD. The CDR3 sequence is 16 residues long. Molecular-barcoded quantitative 5'-RACE produced these TCR beta libraries. TCRdb re-called the 5' RACE reads with MiXCR, one entry per CDR3 protein. The repertoire holds about 360,000 distinct CDR3 sequences, roughly 15% seen once, with approximately 1% in the top ten. This clonotype was picked up a small number of times. The V call is TRBV10-3, the J call TRBJ2-2, with a tentative D call TRBD1 (6 bases). The receptor comes from a male donor with ankylosing spondylitis or in good health (not recorded which). Sample: blood, either unsorted or a sorted T cell fraction (not recorded which). CDR3 sequence reads: CAIRLWDTANTGELFF. CDR3 coding DNA: TGTGCCATCAGATTATGGGACACCGCGAACACCGGGGAGCTGTTTTTT.